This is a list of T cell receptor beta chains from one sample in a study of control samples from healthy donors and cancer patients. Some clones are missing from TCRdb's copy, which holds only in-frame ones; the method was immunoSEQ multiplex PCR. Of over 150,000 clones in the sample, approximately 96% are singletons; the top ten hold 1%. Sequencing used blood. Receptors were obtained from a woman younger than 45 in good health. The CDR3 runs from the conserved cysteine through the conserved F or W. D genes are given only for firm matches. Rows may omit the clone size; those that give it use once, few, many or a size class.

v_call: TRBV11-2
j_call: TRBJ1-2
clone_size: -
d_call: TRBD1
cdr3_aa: CASSLEQGVYGYTF
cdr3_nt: TGTGCCAGCAGCTTAGAGCAGGGGGTCTATGGCTACACCTTC

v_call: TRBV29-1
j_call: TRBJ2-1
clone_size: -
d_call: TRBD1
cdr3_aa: CSGQRGLNNEQFF
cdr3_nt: TGCAGCGGTCAGAGGGGGCTTAACAATGAGCAGTTCTTC

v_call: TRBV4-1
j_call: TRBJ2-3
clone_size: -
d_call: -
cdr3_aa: CASSQDLGIGEDTQYF
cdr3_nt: TGCGCCAGCAGCCAAGATCTGGGAATTGGAGAAGATACGCAGTATTTT

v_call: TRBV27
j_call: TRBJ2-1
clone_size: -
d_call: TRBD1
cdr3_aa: CASSMTRTGVDNEQFF
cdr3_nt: TGTGCCAGCAGTATGACACGGACAGGGGTGGACAATGAGCAGTTCTTC

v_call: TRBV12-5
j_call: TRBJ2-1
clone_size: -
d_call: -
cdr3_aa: CASGLVEGSGDVTERNEQFF
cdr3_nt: TGTGCTAGTGGTTTGGTCGAAGGTTCAGGGGACGTGACGGAAAGGAATGAGCAGTTCTTC

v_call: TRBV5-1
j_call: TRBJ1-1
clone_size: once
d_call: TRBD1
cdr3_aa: CASSLAGQGVFATMNTEAFF
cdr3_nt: TGCGCCAGCAGCTTGGCGGGACAGGGGGTGTTTGCCACTATGAACACTGAAGCTTTCTTT

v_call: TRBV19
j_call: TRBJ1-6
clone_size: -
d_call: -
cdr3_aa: CASSIEGYNSPLHF
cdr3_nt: TGTGCCAGTAGTATAGAGGGATATAATTCACCCCTCCACTTT

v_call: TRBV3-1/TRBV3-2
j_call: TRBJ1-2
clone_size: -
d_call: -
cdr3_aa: CASSQDPSGRGYTF
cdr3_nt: TGTGCCAGCAGCCAAGATCCCTCTGGGCGTGGCTACACCTTC

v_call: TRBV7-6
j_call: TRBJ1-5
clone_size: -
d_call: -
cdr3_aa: CASSLNSNQPQHF
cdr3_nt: TGTGCCAGCAGCTTGAATAGCAATCAGCCCCAGCATTTT

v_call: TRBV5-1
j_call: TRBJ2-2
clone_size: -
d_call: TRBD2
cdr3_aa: CASSELAGVTGELFF
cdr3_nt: TGCGCCAGCAGCGAACTAGCGGGGGTCACCGGGGAGCTGTTTTTT

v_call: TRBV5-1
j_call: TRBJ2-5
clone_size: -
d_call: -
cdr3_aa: CASSLTGRETQYF
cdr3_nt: TGCGCCAGCAGCTTAACGGGGCGGGAGACCCAGTACTTC

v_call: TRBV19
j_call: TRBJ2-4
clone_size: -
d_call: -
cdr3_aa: CASHHFQYF
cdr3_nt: TGTGCCAGCCACCACTTTCAGTACTTC

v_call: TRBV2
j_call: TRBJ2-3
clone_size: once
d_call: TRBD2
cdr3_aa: CASSERDYTTDTQYF
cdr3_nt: TGTGCCAGCAGTGAAAGGGACTACACCACAGATACGCAGTATTTT

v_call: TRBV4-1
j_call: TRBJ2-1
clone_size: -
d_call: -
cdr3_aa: CASSQVGWGNEQFF
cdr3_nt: TGCGCCAGCAGCCAAGTCGGTTGGGGGAATGAGCAGTTCTTC

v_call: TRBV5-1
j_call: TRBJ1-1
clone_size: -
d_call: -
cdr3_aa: CASTHPPRDGRKNTEAFF
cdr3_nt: TGCGCCAGCACCCACCCCCCCCGGGACGGTAGGAAGAACACTGAAGCTTTCTTT

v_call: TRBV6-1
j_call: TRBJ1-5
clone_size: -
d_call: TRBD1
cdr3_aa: CASSEGDRGPTGNQPQHF
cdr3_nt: TGTGCCAGCAGTGAGGGGGACAGGGGCCCCACGGGCAATCAGCCCCAGCATTTT

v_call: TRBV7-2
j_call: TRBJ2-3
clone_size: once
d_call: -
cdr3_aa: CASSLQAIGTDTQYF
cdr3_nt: TGTGCCAGCAGCTTACAGGCAATTGGCACAGATACGCAGTATTTT

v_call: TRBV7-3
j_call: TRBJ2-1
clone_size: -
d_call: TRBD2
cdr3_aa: CASSLRPSGYNEQFF
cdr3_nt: TGTGCCAGCAGCTTGAGGCCTAGCGGGTACAATGAGCAGTTCTTC

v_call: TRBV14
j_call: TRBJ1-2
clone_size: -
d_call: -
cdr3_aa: CASSQQTGNGYTF
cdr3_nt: TGTGCCAGCAGCCAACAAACAGGGAATGGCTACACCTTC

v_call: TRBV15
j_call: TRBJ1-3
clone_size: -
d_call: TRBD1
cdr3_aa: CATSSGQGAGNTIYF
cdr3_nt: TGTGCCACCAGCAGCGGACAGGGGGCTGGAAACACCATATATTTT

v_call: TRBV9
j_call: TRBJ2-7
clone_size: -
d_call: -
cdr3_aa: CASSGSLSYEQYF
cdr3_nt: TGTGCCAGCTCAGGTTCCCTATCCTACGAGCAGTACTTC

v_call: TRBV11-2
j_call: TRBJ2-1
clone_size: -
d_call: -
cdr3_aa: CASSLGAGRSYNEQFF
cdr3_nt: TGTGCCAGCAGCTTAGGGGCAGGGAGGTCCTACAATGAGCAGTTCTTC

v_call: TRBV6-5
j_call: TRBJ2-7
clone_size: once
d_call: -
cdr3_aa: CASSYSRGSYEQYF
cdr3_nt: TGTGCCAGCAGTTACTCAAGGGGCTCCTACGAGCAGTACTTC

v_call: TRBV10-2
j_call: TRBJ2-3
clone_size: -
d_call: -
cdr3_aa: CASRTGLSTDTQYF
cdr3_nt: TGCGCCAGCCGAACAGGGCTTAGCACAGATACGCAGTATTTT